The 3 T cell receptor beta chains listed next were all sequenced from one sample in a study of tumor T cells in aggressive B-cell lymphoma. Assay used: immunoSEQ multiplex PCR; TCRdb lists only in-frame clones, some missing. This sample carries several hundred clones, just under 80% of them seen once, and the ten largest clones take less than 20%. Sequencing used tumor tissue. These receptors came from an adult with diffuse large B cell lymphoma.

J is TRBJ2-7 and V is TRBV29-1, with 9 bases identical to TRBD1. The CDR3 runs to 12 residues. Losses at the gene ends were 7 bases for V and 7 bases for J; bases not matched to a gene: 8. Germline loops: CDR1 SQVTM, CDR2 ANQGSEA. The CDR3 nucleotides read TGCAGCGCAAACAGGGGGCCGGGGGAGCAGTACTTC. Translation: CSANRGPGEQYF.

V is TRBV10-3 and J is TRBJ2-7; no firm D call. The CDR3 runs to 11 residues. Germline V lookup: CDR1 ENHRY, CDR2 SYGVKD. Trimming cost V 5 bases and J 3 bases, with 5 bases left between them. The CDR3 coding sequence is TGTGCCATCAGTCAGGACTACGAGCAGTACTTC. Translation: CAISQDYEQYF.

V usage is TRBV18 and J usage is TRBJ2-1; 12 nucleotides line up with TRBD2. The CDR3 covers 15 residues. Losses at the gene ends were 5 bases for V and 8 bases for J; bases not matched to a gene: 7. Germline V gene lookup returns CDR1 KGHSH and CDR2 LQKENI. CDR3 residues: CASSYPSGRADEQFF. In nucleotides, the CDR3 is TGTGCCAGCTCATATCCTAGCGGGAGGGCAGATGAGCAGTTCTTC.